The rows below give T cell receptor beta chains drawn from one sample of a study of blood T cell repertoires in COVID-19. Clones were sequenced by immunoSEQ multiplex PCR, and TCRdb holds only the in-frame ones, with some missing. This table holds 130,000 to 150,000 clones, approximately 89% found once. The specimen was peripheral blood. The receptors stem from a human donor in a cohort sampled during active COVID-19. Each CDR3 is given without its conserved first and last residue. The size field is filled for only some rows; it gives once, few, many or a size class.

cdr3_aa v_call clone_size
ASSLAPQGLNYGYT TRBV7-8 few
ATVTGGFTEAF TRBV19 NA
ASSERGRGTGELF TRBV6-1 NA
SATGTPIYT TRBV20-1 NA
ASSLGASSTDTQY TRBV11-1 NA
ASSFGQGGNSPLH TRBV13 NA
ASSQLPGGELF TRBV4-1 NA
ASSQDYGGAPDTQY TRBV4-1 NA
ASSQGSGGAGSDTQY TRBV3-1/TRBV3-2 NA
ASSQVETVRYGYT TRBV4-1 NA
ASAFRDRNTGELF TRBV2 NA
ASSQLLASYEQY TRBV4-2 NA
ASSIAAGVVVNTEAF TRBV19 NA